Each of the 2 T cell receptor beta chains below was sequenced from the same sample in a study of blood T cell repertoires in COVID-19. Profiled with immunoSEQ multiplex PCR; TCRdb holds only in-frame clones, not every one. Of about 370,000 clones in the sample, more than 75% are singletons; the top ten hold about 10%. The source material was peripheral blood. The receptor set was obtained from a woman aged 25-40 years with COVID-19, enrolled during active disease.

The chain has TRBV6-5 and TRBJ2-7, with D perhaps TRBD2 (6 bases). Germline V lookup: CDR1 MNHEY, CDR2 SVGAGI. This CDR3 has 15 amino acids. Between the trimmed V and J ends, which lost 2 bases and 0 bases, there was a span of 11 bases. The CDR3 loop is CASSYGTPSSYEQYF. In DNA, the CDR3 is TGTGCCAGCAGTTACGGGACTCCGAGCTCCTACGAGCAGTACTTC.

The V call is TRBV6-5, the J call TRBJ2-7; the D gene is possibly TRBD1 (6 bases). The CDR3 covers 13 residues. V was pared by 6 bases and J by 1 base, with 10 bases between. Germline V gives CDR1 MNHEY, CDR2 SVGAGI. The CDR3 loop is CASSLDRSYEQYF. Written as DNA, the CDR3 is TGTGCCAGCAGCCTGGACAGATCCTACGAGCAGTACTTC.